The 22 T cell receptor beta chains below were found in one sample sequenced in a study of blood T cell repertoires in COVID-19. TCRdb's copy holds only in-frame clones and misses some; the assay was immunoSEQ multiplex PCR. The sample shows over 250,000 clones, approximately 90% of them seen only once. Material for sequencing was peripheral blood. The receptors originated from a man in his fifties or sixties who had recovered from COVID-19.

The chain couples TRBV3-1 (or the pseudogene TRBV3-2) to TRBJ1-1, with 8 nucleotides matching TRBD1. From germline, CDR1 is LGHDT and CDR2 YNNKEL (reference sequence). V lost 3 bases, J lost 11 bases, and 14 bases stayed unmatched. This CDR3 is built from 15 residues. The CDR3 region has the DNA TGTGCCAGCAGCCAGGATGGACAGGGACACGAGACGGCTTTCTTT. Residues: CASSQDGQGHETAFF.

CDR3 amino acids: CASSSPFRVDYGYTF. For the CDR3, the DNA is TGTGCCAGTAGTAGCCCCTTCAGGGTTGACTATGGCTACACCTTC. The rearrangement links TRBV19 to TRBJ1-2; maybe TRBD1 (5 bases). CDR3 length equals 15 residues. V lost 4 bases and J 3 bases, leaving 15 bases between the germline ends. The germline V gene has CDR1 LNHDA and CDR2 SQIVND (reference sequence).

The rearrangement uses TRBV6-5 and TRBJ1-1; 7 bases match TRBD1. V gave up 4 bases and J gave up 5 bases; unmatched junction bases: 10. The germline V gene encodes CDR1 MNHEY and CDR2 SVGAGI. This CDR3 region has 15 residues. This chain's CDR3 is CASSLSVRGWTEAFF. The CDR3, as DNA: TGTGCCAGCAGTTTAAGCGTCAGGGGGTGGACTGAAGCTTTCTTT.

The chain couples TRBV3-1 (or the pseudogene TRBV3-2) to TRBJ2-7, with 8 bases fitting TRBD1. Germline V gene sequence: CDR1 LGHDT, CDR2 YNNKEL (reference sequence). V shed 4 bases, J shed 0 bases, and the junction held 11 bases outside the gene matches. The CDR3 length is 17 residues. The CDR3 nucleotides are TGTGCCAGCAGCCCAGAGCTGGGACAGGTAAGCTCCTACGAGCAGTACTTC. It yields the protein CASSPELGQVSSYEQYF.

Of note for this clone: One end of the junction fails to match germline, which may point to a read error. This sequence joins TRBV7-7 and TRBJ2-5, with 12 bases aligning to TRBD2. CDR3 size: 15 residues. Germline CDR1 SSHAT, CDR2 FNYEAQ (reference sequence). CDR3: CASSPGLAGSETQYF. The CDR3 coding sequence is TGTGCTAGCAGCCCAGGACTAGCGGGGTCAGAGACCCAGTACTTC.

J is TRBJ2-2 and V is TRBV5-1; TRBD1 matches 8 bases. V shed 1 base, J shed 5 bases, and the junction held 4 bases outside the gene matches. The germline gives CDR1 SGHRS, CDR2 YFSETQ. The CDR3 spans 15 residues. DNA for the CDR3: TGCGCCAGCAGCTTGACCGGACAGGGAACCGGGGAGCTGTTTTTT. Residues: CASSLTGQGTGELFF.

V is TRBV9 and J is TRBJ1-2, with D perhaps matching TRBD1 (5 bases). The ends were cut back, 4 bases at V and 3 bases at J, with 19 bases in the middle. CDR1 and CDR2 from the germline V gene are SGDLS and YYNGEE. This CDR3 has 16 residues. CDR3 sequence (DNA): TGTGCCAGCAGCCCCATCACAGGTTCCCTCTACTATGGCTACACCTTC. Amino acid sequence: CASSPITGSLYYGYTF.

This chain connects TRBV9 to TRBJ1-1; 11 nucleotides agree with TRBD1. CDR1 is SGDLS, CDR2 YYNGEE, per germline. After removal of 3 bases from V and 1 base from J, the junction contained 5 bases not matched to a gene. There are 16 residues in the CDR3. The CDR3 protein is CASSDGQGARNTEAFF. The CDR3 DNA follows: TGTGCCAGCAGCGACGGACAGGGGGCCCGGAACACTGAAGCTTTCTTT.

The chain combines TRBV9 with TRBJ2-3; TRBD2 agrees at 14 bases. Germline V lookup: CDR1 SGDLS, CDR2 YYNGEE. Trimming cost V 0 bases and J 2 bases; bases outside gene matches: 8. CDR3 length: 19 amino acids. The CDR3 is CASSVVGLAGAPSTDTQYF. CDR3 coding DNA: TGTGCCAGCAGCGTAGTGGGACTAGCGGGGGCCCCTTCCACAGATACGCAGTATTTT.

Points on this clone: Other DNA sequences in this sample translate to the same CDR3. The rearrangement links TRBV14 to TRBJ1-1; D gene ambiguous. Per germline, CDR1 SGHDN and CDR2 FVKESK. The V and J ends lost 1 base and 5 bases respectively, with 8 bases between them. The CDR3 length is 13 residues. CDR3 sequence: CASSQGTGTEAFF. CDR3 nucleotides: TGTGCCAGCAGCCAAGGGACGGGAACTGAAGCTTTCTTT.

The chain recombines TRBV7-2 with TRBJ2-5, with 7 bases identical to TRBD1. The CDR3 length is 13 residues. The germline gives CDR1 SGHTA, CDR2 FQGNSA. After removal of 5 bases from V and 5 bases from J, the junction contained 5 bases not matched to a gene. DNA of the CDR3: TGTGCCAGCAGCCCCTTGACAGGGGAGACCCAGTACTTC. It is translated as CASSPLTGETQYF.

This rearrangement joins TRBV9 to TRBJ2-7; D perhaps matches TRBD2 (6 bases). V gave up 0 bases and J gave up 4 bases, with 14 bases separating them. There are 15 residues in the CDR3. Germline V gene lookup returns CDR1 SGDLS and CDR2 YYNGEE. CDR3 in DNA: TGTGCCAGCAGCGTAGGGGGGGAGGTTTGGTACGAGCAGTACTTC. It is translated as CASSVGGEVWYEQYF. Combining the CDR3 with reference TRBV9 and TRBJ2-7 gives the whole variable domain DSGVTQTPKHLITATGQRVTLRCSPRSGDLSVYWYQQSLDQGLQFLIQYYNGEERAKGNILERFSAQQFPDLHSELNLSSLELGDSALYFCASSVGGEVWYEQYFGPGTRLTVT.

The genes are TRBV24-1 and TRBJ2-7; a possible D gene is TRBD2 (7 bases). CDR1 is KGHDR, CDR2 SFDVKD, per germline. Trimming stripped 5 bases from V and 2 bases from J, with 15 bases between. The CDR3 consists of 15 residues. CDR3 bases: TGTGCCACCAGTGTAGGGGGGGGCCCTACCTACGAGCAGTACTTC. It codes for CATSVGGGPTYEQYF.

The V gene is TRBV9, the J gene TRBJ1-1; weak D call: TRBD1 (6 bases). This CDR3 has 15 amino acids. Germline values: CDR1 SGDLS, CDR2 YYNGEE. V dropped 7 bases and J dropped 2 bases, with 18 bases sitting between them. The CDR3 DNA follows: TGTGCCAGCGCAAGGACAGCCTCCTCAAACACTGAAGCTTTCTTT. Encoded protein: CASARTASSNTEAFF.

The chain is built from TRBV19 and TRBJ1-5, with 7 positions matching TRBD1. CDR1 and CDR2 from the germline V gene are LNHDA and SQIVND (reference sequence). With 7 bases clipped from V and 2 bases from J, the junction kept 5 bases outside the gene matches. The CDR3 contains 14 residues. The CDR3 sequence is CASMTGHGNQPQHF. Written as DNA, the CDR3 is TGTGCCAGTATGACAGGGCACGGCAATCAGCCCCAGCATTTT.

This chain uses TRBV30 with TRBJ2-3, with 8 bases that match TRBD2. Germline assignment: CDR1 GTSNPN and CDR2 SVGIG (reference sequence). The CDR3 is 14 amino acids. CDR3 bases: TGTGCGGCAGAAAAGCGGGGGAGCACAGATACGCAGTATTTT. Encoded protein: CAAEKRGSTDTQYF.

The chain carries TRBV12-3 or TRBV12-4 and TRBJ1-2, with D unresolved. The CDR3 consists of 13 residues. Deletions cut 2 bases from V and 5 bases from J, with 9 bases between. The CDR3 sequence is CASSLKEPYGYTF. DNA for the CDR3: TGTGCCAGCAGTTTAAAGGAGCCGTATGGCTACACCTTC.

The chain combines TRBV7-9 with TRBJ2-5; D not resolved. The germline V and J ends were trimmed by 3 bases and 2 bases, with 4 bases remaining between them. The CDR3 length is 12 residues. CDR1 is SEHNR, CDR2 FQNEAQ, per germline (reference sequence). CDR3 region: CASSLAQETQYF. DNA for the CDR3: TGTGCCAGCAGCTTGGCTCAAGAGACCCAGTACTTC.

V and J are TRBV11-2 and TRBJ2-3; D is undetermined. V was trimmed by 3 bases and J by 4 bases, leaving 11 bases between them. This CDR3 is 14 amino acids long. Germline V CDR1 and CDR2: SGHAT, FQNNGV. In DNA, the CDR3 is TGTGCCAGCAGCTTTGGCCTGGCATCAGATACGCAGTATTTT. Protein: CASSFGLASDTQYF.

The genes are TRBV11-2 and TRBJ2-7, with 11 bases lining up with TRBD2. The length of the CDR3 is 15 residues. V dropped 3 bases and J dropped 5; count of bases not matched to a gene: 6. CDR1 and CDR2 (germline): SGHAT, FQNNGV. For the CDR3, the DNA is TGTGCCAGCAGCTTCCGACTAGCGGGGAGGAACGAGCAGTACTTC. It codes for CASSFRLAGRNEQYF.

This chain joins TRBV12-5 and TRBJ2-5; tentatively, D is TRBD2 (7 bases). This CDR3 contains 15 residues. Trimming pared 10 bases from V and 7 bases from J, leaving 25 bases between. Germline loops: CDR1 LGHNT, CDR2 FRNRAP. The CDR3, as DNA: TGTGCTAAGCCCAGCGAGGGGAGGGGGTTGGGGACCCAGTACTTC. It yields the protein CAKPSEGRGLGTQYF.

The chain carries TRBV18 and TRBJ1-2, with 11 bases fitting TRBD1. J gave up 7 bases and V 5 bases, and 6 bases lay outside the gene matches. CDR3 size: 14 residues. Germline V gene lookup returns CDR1 KGHSH and CDR2 LQKENI. CDR3 protein: CASSSDRGQGGYTF. DNA for the CDR3: TGTGCCAGCTCATCGGACAGGGGGCAGGGTGGCTACACCTTC.